The T cell receptor (beta chain) described here comes from a study of blood T cells in healthy people across ages. Study-level results: Estimated diversity that came from one million T cells was considered an underestimate.

This clonotype was recorded a few times. Its antigen is undetermined. It was with a sample-barcoded 5' primer and a J-beta primer mix that a second PCR of about 6 to 12 cycles was run. Tagging of each cDNA molecule was performed by a template-switch adaptor with 12 random nucleotides. Using its own MiXCR run on the 5' RACE reads, TCRdb lists one record per CDR3 protein. The table records roughly 800,000 distinct CDR3 sequences, 58% of them present only once. V gave up 8 bases and J gave up 5 bases, with 9 bases separating them. Germline CDR1 is SNHLY and CDR2 is FYNNEI. The CDR3 runs to 11 residues. Collection of about 9.4 milliliters of peripheral blood was performed for each donor.

The chain combines TRBV2 with TRBJ2-5; D gene uncertain. The sequence was obtained from a man under 40 in good health. Sequenced sample: blood. CDR3 amino acids: CASLFRETQYF. CDR3 nucleotide sequence: TGTGCCAGCTTATTTAGGGAGACCCAGTACTTC. The entire variable domain, with the rest obtained from reference TRBV2 and TRBJ2-5, is as follows: EPEVTQTPSHQVTQMGQEVILRCVPISNHLYFYWYRQILGQKVEFLVSFYNNEISEKSEIFDDQFSVERPDGSNFTLKIRSTKLEDSAMYFCASLFRETQYFGPGTRLLVL.